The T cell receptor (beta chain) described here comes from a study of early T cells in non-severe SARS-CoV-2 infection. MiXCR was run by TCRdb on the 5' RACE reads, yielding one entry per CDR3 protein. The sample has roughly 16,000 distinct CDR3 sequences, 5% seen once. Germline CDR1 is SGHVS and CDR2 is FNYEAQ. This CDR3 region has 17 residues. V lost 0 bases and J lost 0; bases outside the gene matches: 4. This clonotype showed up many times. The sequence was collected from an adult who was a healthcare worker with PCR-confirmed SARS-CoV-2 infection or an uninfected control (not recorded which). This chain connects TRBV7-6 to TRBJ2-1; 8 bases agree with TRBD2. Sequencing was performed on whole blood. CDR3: CASSLAVAGHSYNEQFF. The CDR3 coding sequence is TGTGCCAGCAGCTTAGCGGTAGCGGGACACTCCTACAATGAGCAGTTCTTC. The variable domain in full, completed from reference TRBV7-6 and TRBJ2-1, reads GAGVSQSPRYKVTKRGQDVALRCDPISGHVSLYWYRQALGQGPEFLTYFNYEAQQDKSGLPNDRFSAERPEGSISTLTIQRTEQRDSAMYRCASSLAVAGHSYNEQFFGPGTRLTVL.